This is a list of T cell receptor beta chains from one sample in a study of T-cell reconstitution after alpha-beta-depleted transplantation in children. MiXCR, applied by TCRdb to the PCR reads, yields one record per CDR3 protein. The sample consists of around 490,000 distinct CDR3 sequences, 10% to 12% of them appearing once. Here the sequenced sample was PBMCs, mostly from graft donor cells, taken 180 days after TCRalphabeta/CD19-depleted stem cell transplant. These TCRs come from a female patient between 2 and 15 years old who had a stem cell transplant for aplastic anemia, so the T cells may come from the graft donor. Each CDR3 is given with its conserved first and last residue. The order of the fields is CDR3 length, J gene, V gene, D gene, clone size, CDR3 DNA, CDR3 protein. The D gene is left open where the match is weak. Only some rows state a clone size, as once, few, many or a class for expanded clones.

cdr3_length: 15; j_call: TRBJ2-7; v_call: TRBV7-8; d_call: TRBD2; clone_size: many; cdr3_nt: TGTGCCAGCAGCTACCAAACTAGCGGGAGCGACGAGCAGTACTTC; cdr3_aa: CASSYQTSGSDEQYF
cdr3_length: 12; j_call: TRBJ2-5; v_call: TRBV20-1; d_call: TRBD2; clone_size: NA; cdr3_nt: TGCAGTGCTCCCCGGGGGGAGGAGACCCAGTACTTC; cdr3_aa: CSAPRGEETQYF
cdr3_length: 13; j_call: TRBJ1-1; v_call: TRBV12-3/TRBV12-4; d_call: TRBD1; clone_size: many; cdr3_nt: TGTGCCAGCAGTTTAGCGGTTGACAGGGACCCTTTCTTT; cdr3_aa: CASSLAVDRDPFF
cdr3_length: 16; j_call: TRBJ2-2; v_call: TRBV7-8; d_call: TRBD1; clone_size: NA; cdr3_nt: TGTGCCAGCAGCTTGCCCGCAGGGGGCGGAGCCGGGGAGCTGTTTTTT; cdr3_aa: CASSLPAGGGAGELFF
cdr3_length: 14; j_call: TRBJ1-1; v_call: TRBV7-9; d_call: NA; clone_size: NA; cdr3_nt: TGTGCCAGCAGCTCGGCCTCAGAAAGGGCTGAAGCTTTCTTT; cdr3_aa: CASSSASERAEAFF
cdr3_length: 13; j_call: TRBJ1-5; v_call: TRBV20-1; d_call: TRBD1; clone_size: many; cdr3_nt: TGCAGTGTCCCGGGACAGGGGGATCAGCCCCAGCATTTT; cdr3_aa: CSVPGQGDQPQHF
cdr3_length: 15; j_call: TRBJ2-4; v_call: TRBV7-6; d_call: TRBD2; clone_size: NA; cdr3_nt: TGTGCCAGCAGCTTAGGGACTAGCGGGGGGAACATTCAGTACTTC; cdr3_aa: CASSLGTSGGNIQYF
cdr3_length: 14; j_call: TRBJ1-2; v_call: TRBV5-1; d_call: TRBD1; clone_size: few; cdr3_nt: TGCGCCAGCAGCTTCACCGACAGGGACTATGGCTACACCTTC; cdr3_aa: CASSFTDRDYGYTF
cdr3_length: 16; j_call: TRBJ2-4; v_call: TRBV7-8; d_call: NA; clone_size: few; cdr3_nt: TGTGACAGCAGCCACGCCGTGAGCCGCTATGGAAACATTCAGTACTTC; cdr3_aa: CDSSHAVSRYGNIQYF
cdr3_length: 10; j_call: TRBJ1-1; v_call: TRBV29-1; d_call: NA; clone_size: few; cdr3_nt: TGCAGCGTGGCTAACACTGAAGTTTTCTTT; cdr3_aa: CSVANTEVFF
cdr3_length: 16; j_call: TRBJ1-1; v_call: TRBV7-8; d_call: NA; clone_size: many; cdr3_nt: TGTGCCAGCAGGGACCAGCCTCTACAGGGTGGCACTGAAGCTTTCTTT; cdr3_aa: CASRDQPLQGGTEAFF
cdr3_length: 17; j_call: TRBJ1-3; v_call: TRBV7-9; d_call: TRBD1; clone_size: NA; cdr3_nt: TGTGCCAGCAGCTACTACGGACAGGGGGCGTCTGGAAACACCATATATTTT; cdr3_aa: CASSYYGQGASGNTIYF
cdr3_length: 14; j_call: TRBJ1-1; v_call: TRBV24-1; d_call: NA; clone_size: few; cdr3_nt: TGTGCCACCAGTCCCCACGGGACCTACACTGAAGCTTTCTTT; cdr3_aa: CATSPHGTYTEAFF
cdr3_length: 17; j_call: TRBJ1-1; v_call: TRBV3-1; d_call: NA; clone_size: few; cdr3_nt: TGTGCCAGCAGCCAAGGTACTCCACTAAGTTCAAACACTGAAGCTTTCTTT; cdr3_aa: CASSQGTPLSSNTEAFF
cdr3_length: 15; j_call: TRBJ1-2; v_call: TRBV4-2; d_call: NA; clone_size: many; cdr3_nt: TGTGCCAGCAGCTATGGGGACGGCCCCCCTACGGGCTACACCTTC; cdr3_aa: CASSYGDGPPTGYTF
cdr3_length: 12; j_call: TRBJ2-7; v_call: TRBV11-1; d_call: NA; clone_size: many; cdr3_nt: TGTGCCAGCAGCTTATGGGGGCTAGAGCAGTACTTC; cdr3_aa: CASSLWGLEQYF
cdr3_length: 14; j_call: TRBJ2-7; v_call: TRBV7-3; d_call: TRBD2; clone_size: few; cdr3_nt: TGTGCCAGCAGCTTAGTCCCAGCGGGAGACGAGCAGTACTTC; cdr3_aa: CASSLVPAGDEQYF